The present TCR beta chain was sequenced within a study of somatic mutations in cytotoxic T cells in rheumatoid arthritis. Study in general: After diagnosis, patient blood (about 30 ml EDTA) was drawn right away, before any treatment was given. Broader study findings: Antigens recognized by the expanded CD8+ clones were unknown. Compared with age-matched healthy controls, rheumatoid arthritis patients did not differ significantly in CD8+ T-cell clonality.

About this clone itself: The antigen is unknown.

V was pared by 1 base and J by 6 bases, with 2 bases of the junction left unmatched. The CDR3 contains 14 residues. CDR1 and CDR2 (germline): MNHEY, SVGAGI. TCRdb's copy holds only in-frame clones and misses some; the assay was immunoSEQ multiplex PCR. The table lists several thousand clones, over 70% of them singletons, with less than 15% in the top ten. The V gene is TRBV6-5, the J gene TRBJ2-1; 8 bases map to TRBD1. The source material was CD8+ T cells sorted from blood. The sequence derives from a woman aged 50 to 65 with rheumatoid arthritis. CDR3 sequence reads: CASSYFGQGNEQFF. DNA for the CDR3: TGTGCCAGCAGTTACTTTGGACAGGGCAATGAGCAGTTCTTC.